This T cell receptor (beta chain) was sequenced in a study of blood T cell repertoires in COVID-19. Study as a whole: The study drew acute and convalescent COVID-19 samples from the United States, Italy and Spain.

Looked up from germline, CDR1 is LGHNT and CDR2 is FRNRAP. V gave up 6 bases and J gave up 5 bases, with 11 bases separating them. CDR3 length: 14 amino acids. Original handling: Nucleated cell counts were estimated from reference gene primer amplification. Clones were read by immunoSEQ multiplex PCR, and TCRdb kept only the in-frame ones, dropping some. That table furnishes V, J and clone size, whereas the DNA furnished D and trimming. The sample has more than 200,000 clones; roughly 88% are singletons. Source material: peripheral blood. The chain couples TRBV12-5 to TRBJ1-6; TRBD1 might be the D (5 bases). The source of this sequence is a woman aged 35 to 49 who had recovered from COVID-19. Here the CDR3 reads CASGRDRDNSPLHF. Here the CDR3 DNA reads TGTGCTAGTGGCCGCGACAGAGATAATTCACCCCTCCACTTT. Drawing the rest from reference TRBV12-5 and TRBJ1-6, the complete variable domain is DARVTQTPRHKVTEMGQEVTMRCQPILGHNTVFWYRQTMMQGLELLAYFRNRAPLDDSGMPKDRFSAEMPDATLATLKIQPSEPRDSAVYFCASGRDRDNSPLHFGNGTRLTVT.